This TCR beta chain was sequenced in a study of technical replicates of blood from a handful of donors (TCRdb year 2017). This clone occurred a few times. The antigen this receptor binds is unknown. The record has no base qualities; no much larger clone is one base away. Receptor libraries were prepared by the immunoSEQ multiplex PCR assay. TCRdb carries this immuneACCESS record with in-frame sequences only. Its versions omit some clonotypes, under half of them owing to an unresolved V gene in the studies checked, with the rest unexplained. The sample table contains about 84,000 clones; only one count was recorded for 93% of them. In total, the top ten clones hold under 0.3% of the sample. The sequence was collected from a human donor in good health. Sample: T cells isolated from PBMCs.

The CDR3 sequence is CASSQSGGLNTGELFF. DNA sequence: TGCGCCAGCAGCCAGAGCGGGGGACTCAACACCGGGGAGCTGTTTTTT. The chain is made from TRBV4-1 and TRBJ2-2, and 8 junction bases match TRBD2. The CDR3 numbers 16 residues from cysteine through phenylalanine. Only the CDR3 region is kept as DNA, spanning 48 bases read in frame from base 1. From a lookup of the germline V gene, CDR1 and CDR2 are MGHRA and YSYEKL. V is trimmed back by 3 bases and J by 2 bases, and the junction contains 5 bases that no gene match accounts for.